A selection of T cell receptor beta chains follows, all from one sample in a study of blood T cell repertoires in COVID-19. Clones were read by immunoSEQ multiplex PCR, and TCRdb kept only the in-frame ones, dropping some. Among a few hundred thousand clones, approximately 91% were seen once, and the ten largest hold over 8%. The sequencing sample was made of peripheral blood. These receptors all stem from a man between 18 and 29 years old with active or convalescent COVID-19. The CDR3 runs from the conserved cysteine through the conserved F or W. Each record gives: clone size, D gene, J gene, V gene, CDR3 DNA, CDR3 protein. The D gene is left open where the match is weak. Only some rows state a clone size, as once, few, many or a class for expanded clones.

- | - | TRBJ1-5 | TRBV10-2 | TGCGCCAGCGGAGGTGTGGGGGGTCAGCCCCAGCATTTT | CASGGVGGQPQHF
- | TRBD1 | TRBJ1-5 | TRBV2 | TGTGCCAGCAAATCAGGGGGCTCGGGCAATCAGCCCCAGCATTTT | CASKSGGSGNQPQHF
- | TRBD1 | TRBJ2-7 | TRBV2 | TGTGCCAGCAGCCGGGACAGGGGCGACTACGAGCAGTACTTC | CASSRDRGDYEQYF
- | TRBD2 | TRBJ2-3 | TRBV5-6 | TGTGCCAGCACCCCCACTAGCGGAAGCACAGATACGCAGTATTTT | CASTPTSGSTDTQYF
- | - | TRBJ2-3 | TRBV12-1 | TGTGCCAGCAGCTTTGAGCAACAGCGGGGGGCTAAAAAGAACACAGATACGCAGTATTTT | CASSFEQQRGAKKNTDTQYF
once | - | TRBJ1-1 | TRBV7-9 | TGTGCCAGCAGCTTACGGGAGAACACTGAAGCTTTCTTT | CASSLRENTEAFF
- | TRBD1 | TRBJ2-6 | TRBV19 | TGTGCCAGTAGTCCTGGGGACAGCCTTTCTGGGGCCAACGTCCTGACTTTC | CASSPGDSLSGANVLTF
- | TRBD1 | TRBJ1-4 | TRBV12-5 | TGTGCTAGTGGTTTGGTATTAGGAGACAGGGAGATAAATGAAAAACTGTTTTTT | CASGLVLGDREINEKLFF
- | - | TRBJ1-5 | TRBV27 | TGTGCCAGCAGTTTAGTGGCCCCCGGAGGCAATCAGCCCCAGCATTTT | CASSLVAPGGNQPQHF
- | TRBD1 | TRBJ2-3 | TRBV29-1 | TGCAGCGCTGTGGGGGGTGACAGGGGCCAATTAGATACGCAGTATTTT | CSAVGGDRGQLDTQYF
- | - | TRBJ2-7 | TRBV10-2 | TGCGCCAGCAGTGAGATCGGAGCCGCGGACGAGCAGTACTTC | CASSEIGAADEQYF
- | - | TRBJ2-1 | TRBV10-3 | TGTGCCTCGTCGGCCGGGAATGAGCAGTTCTTC | CASSAGNEQFF
- | - | TRBJ2-1 | TRBV11-2 | TGTGCCAGTGGAGGGGTGGCGAACAATGAGCAGTTCTTC | CASGGVANNEQFF
- | - | TRBJ1-1 | TRBV9 | TGTGCCAGCAGCGTAACGTGGCTGGCGAACACTGAAGCTTTCTTT | CASSVTWLANTEAFF
- | TRBD1 | TRBJ2-2 | TRBV5-4 | TGTGCCAGCAGCTTGGAGCAGGGGGCCGGGGAGCTGTTTTTT | CASSLEQGAGELFF
- | TRBD1 | TRBJ1-3 | TRBV18 | TGTGCCAGCTCGGGCCAGGGGGATGGAAACACCATATATTTT | CASSGQGDGNTIYF
- | TRBD1 | TRBJ1-6 | TRBV3-1/TRBV3-2 | TGTGCCAGCAGCCATCGGACAGGGGGCAATTCACCCCTCCACTTT | CASSHRTGGNSPLHF
- | - | TRBJ2-4 | TRBV11-2 | TGTGCCAGCAGCAACCCCTCCGGGAGTGTCAAAAACATTCAGTACTTC | CASSNPSGSVKNIQYF
- | - | TRBJ1-5 | TRBV5-6 | TGTGCCAGCAGCCAGGGTGGGGCTGGGCCCCAGCATTTT | CASSQGGAGPQHF
- | - | TRBJ1-1 | TRBV6-5 | TGTGCCAGCAGTTTCAGTTCCGATTCCACTGAAGCTTTCTTT | CASSFSSDSTEAFF
- | TRBD1 | TRBJ2-3 | TRBV5-1 | TGCGCCAGCAGCTTGGACAGGGGGAGGGATACGCAGTATTTT | CASSLDRGRDTQYF
- | - | TRBJ2-1 | TRBV4-3 | TGCGCCAGCAGCCAAGATCTCGGGACCTACAATGAGCAGTTCTTC | CASSQDLGTYNEQFF
- | TRBD2 | TRBJ2-1 | TRBV10-2 | TGCGCCAGCAACCAGGGACTAGCGGAGCAGTTCTTC | CASNQGLAEQFF